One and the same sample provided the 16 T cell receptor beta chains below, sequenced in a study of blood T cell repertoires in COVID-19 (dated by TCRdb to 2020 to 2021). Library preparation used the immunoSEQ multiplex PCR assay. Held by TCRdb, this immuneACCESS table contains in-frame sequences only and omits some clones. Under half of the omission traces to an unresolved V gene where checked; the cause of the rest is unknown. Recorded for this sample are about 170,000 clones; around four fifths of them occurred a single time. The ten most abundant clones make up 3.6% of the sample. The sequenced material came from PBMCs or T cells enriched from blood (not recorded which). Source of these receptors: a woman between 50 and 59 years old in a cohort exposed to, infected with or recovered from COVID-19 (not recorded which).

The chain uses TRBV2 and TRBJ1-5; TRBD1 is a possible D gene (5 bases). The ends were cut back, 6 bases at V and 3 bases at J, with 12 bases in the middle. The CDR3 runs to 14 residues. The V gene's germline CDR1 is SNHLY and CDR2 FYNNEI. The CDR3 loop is CASSVDSYNQPQHF. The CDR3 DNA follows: TGTGCCAGCAGCGTTGACAGCTACAATCAGCCCCAGCATTTT.

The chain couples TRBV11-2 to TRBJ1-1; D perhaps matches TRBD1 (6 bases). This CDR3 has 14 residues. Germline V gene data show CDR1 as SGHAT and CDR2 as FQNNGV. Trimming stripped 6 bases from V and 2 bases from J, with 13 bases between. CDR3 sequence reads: CASSRGGGNTEAFF. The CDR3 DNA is TGTGCCAGCAGTCGAGGGGGGGGCAACACTGAAGCTTTCTTT.

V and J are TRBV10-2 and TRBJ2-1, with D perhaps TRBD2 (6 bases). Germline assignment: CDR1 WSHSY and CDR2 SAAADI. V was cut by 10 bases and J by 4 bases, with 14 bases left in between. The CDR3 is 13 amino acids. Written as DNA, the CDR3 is TGCGCCACACTAGCCGGTCCTTACAATGAGCAGTTCTTC. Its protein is CATLAGPYNEQFF.

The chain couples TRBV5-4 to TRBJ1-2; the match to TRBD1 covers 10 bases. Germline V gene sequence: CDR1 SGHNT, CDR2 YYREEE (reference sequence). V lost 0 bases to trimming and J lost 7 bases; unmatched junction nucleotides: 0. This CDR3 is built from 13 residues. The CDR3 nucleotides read TGTGCCAGCAGCTTGGGACAGGGGGCTGGCTACACCTTC. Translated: CASSLGQGAGYTF. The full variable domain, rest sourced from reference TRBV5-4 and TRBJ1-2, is ETGVTQSPTHLIKTRGQQVTLRCSSQSGHNTVSWYQQALGQGPQFIFQYYREEENGRGNFPPRFSGLQFPNYSSELNVNALELDDSALYLCASSLGQGAGYTFGSGTRLTVV.

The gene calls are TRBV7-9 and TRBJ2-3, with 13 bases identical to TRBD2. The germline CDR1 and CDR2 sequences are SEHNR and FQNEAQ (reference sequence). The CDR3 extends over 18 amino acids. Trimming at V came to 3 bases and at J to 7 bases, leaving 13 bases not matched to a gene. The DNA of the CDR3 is TGTGCCAGCAGCTTGTGGGGGACTAGCGGGGACCCCACGAATACGCAGTATTTT. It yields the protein CASSLWGTSGDPTNTQYF.

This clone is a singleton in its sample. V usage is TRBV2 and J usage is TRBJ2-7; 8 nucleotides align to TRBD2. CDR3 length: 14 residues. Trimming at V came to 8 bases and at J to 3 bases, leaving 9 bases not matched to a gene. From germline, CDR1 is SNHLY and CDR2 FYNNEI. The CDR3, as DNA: TGTGCCAGCCAAGCTGCGGGGGGCGGCTACGAGCAGTACTTC. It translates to CASQAAGGGYEQYF.

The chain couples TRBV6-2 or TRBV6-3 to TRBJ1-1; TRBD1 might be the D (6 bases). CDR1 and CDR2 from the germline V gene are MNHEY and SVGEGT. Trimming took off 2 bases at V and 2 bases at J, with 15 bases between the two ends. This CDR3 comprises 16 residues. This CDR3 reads CASSYGGVRGNTEAFF. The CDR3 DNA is TGTGCCAGCAGTTACGGCGGCGTCAGGGGCAACACTGAAGCTTTCTTT.

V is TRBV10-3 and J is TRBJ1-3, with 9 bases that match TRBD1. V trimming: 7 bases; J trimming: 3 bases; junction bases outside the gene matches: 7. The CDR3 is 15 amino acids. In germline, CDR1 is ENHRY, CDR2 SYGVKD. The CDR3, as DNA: TGTGCCATCAAGGCCGGGACAGGGCATGGAAACACCATATATTTT. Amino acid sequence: CAIKAGTGHGNTIYF.

Here the CDR3 reads CASSFHAGTTTTGELFF. The CDR3 nucleotides are TGTGCCAGCAGCTTCCACGCCGGGACTACAACTACCGGGGAGCTGTTTTTT. This chain links TRBV7-2 with TRBJ2-2; 7 positions agree with TRBD2. Germline trimming cut 3 bases from V and 5 bases from J; bases unmatched to any gene: 12. The germline CDR1 and CDR2 sequences are SGHTA and FQGNSA. This CDR3 is 17 amino acids long.

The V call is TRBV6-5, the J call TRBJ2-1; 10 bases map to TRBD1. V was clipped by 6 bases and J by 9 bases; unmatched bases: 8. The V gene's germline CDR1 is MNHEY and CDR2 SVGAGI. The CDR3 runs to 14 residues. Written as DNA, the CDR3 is TGTGCCAGCAGCCGGGGACAGGGGCCGACTGAGCAGTTCTTC. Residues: CASSRGQGPTEQFF.

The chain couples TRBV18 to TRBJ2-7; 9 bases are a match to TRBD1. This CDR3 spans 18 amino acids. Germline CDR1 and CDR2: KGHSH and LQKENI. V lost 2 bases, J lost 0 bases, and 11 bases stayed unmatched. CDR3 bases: TGTGCCAGCTCACCAGGGGGACAGGGTACGATTAGCTCCTACGAGCAGTACTTC. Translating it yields CASSPGGQGTISSYEQYF.

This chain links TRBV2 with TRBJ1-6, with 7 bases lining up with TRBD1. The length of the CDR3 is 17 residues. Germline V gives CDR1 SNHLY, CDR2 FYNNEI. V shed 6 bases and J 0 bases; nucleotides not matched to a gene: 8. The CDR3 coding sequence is TGTGCCAGCAGCCCACTGCAGGGGGGCTCCTATAATTCACCCCTCCACTTT. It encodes CASSPLQGGSYNSPLHF.

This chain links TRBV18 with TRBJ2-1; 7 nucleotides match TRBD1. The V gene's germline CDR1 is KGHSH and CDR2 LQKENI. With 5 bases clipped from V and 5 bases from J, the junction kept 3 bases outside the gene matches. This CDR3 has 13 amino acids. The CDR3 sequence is CASSTGQHNEQFF. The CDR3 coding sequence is TGTGCCAGCTCAACGGGACAGCACAATGAGCAGTTCTTC.

The CDR3 DNA is TGTGCCAGCTCACTACTACTCGGACTGACTGAAGCTTTCTTT. It codes for CASSLLLGLTEAFF. The chain combines TRBV18 with TRBJ1-1; no reliable D call. Germline CDR1 is KGHSH and CDR2 is LQKENI. The CDR3 length is 14 residues. V lost 4 bases to trimming and J lost 5 bases, with 14 bases between them.

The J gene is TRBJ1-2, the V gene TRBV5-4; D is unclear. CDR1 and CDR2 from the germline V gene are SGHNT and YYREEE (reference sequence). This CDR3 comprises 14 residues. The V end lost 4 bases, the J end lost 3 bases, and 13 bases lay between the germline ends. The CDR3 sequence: CASSHFRGHYGYTF. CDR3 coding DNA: TGTGCCAGCAGCCACTTTAGAGGGCACTATGGCTACACCTTC.

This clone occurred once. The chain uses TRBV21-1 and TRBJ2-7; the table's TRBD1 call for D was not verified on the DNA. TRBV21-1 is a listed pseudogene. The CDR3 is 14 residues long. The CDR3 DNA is TGTGCCAGCAGCAAAGGGGGCAGTTCCTACGAGCAGTACTTC. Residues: CASSKGGSSYEQYF.